The 7 T cell receptor beta chains presented below share a single source sample, sequenced in a study of T cells after yellow fever vaccination. TCRdb analysed the 5' RACE reads with MiXCR anew, one entry per CDR3 protein. The sample has hundreds of thousands of distinct CDR3 sequences; over 9% are singletons. The sample here was PBMCs, taken on the day of the yellow fever booster vaccination. These receptors came from a man aged 30-40 years who received the YFV17D yellow fever vaccine.

V gene TRBV6-5 combines with J gene TRBJ1-5; possibly TRBD1 for D (5 bases). Germline-derived CDR1 and CDR2 are MNHEY and SVGAGI. Trimming removed 4 bases at V and 2 bases at J, with 15 bases between. The CDR3 totals 16 residues. CDR3 sequence reads: CASSSASGPGNQPQHF. The CDR3 DNA follows: TGTGCCAGCAGTTCGGCTTCGGGACCTGGCAATCAGCCCCAGCATTTT.

This clonotype was seen ten or more times. This sequence joins TRBV5-1 and TRBJ2-1; either TRBD1 or TRBD2 may fit D (5 bases each). Germline loops: CDR1 SGHRS, CDR2 YFSETQ. There are 13 residues in the CDR3. Trimming stripped 0 bases from V and 10 bases from J, with 11 bases between. CDR3 region: CASSLAGTVEQFF. For the CDR3, the DNA is TGCGCCAGCAGCTTGGCCGGGACCGTAGAGCAGTTCTTC.

This clonotype was observed at least ten times. CDR3 residues: CASSTRSYEQFF. DNA for the CDR3: TGTGCCAGCAGTACCCGATCCTACGAGCAGTTCTTC. The gene calls are TRBV12-3 or TRBV12-4 and TRBJ2-1; D remains unclear. The CDR3 loop spans 12 amino acids. V lost 5 bases to trimming and J lost 10 bases, with 12 bases between them.

The V call is TRBV20-1, the J call TRBJ2-3, with 12 positions matching TRBD2. Losses at the gene ends were 2 bases for V and 2 bases for J; bases not matched to a gene: 8. Germline CDR1 reads DFQATT; CDR2 reads SNEGSKA (reference sequence). The CDR3 spans 17 residues. The CDR3 nucleotides read TGCAGTGCTAGATCGGGACTAGCGGGTTCATCCACAGATACGCAGTATTTT. Its protein product is CSARSGLAGSSTDTQYF.

This clonotype was counted between two and nine times. The chain has TRBV29-1 and TRBJ2-7, with unresolved D. From germline, CDR1 is SQVTM and CDR2 ANQGSEA. This CDR3 comprises 11 residues. With 5 bases removed from V and 4 bases from J, the gap between germline ends came to 9 bases. CDR3 nucleotide sequence: TGCAGCGTTCTACAGCAATACGAGCAGTACTTC. This sequence encodes CSVLQQYEQYF.

The chain combines TRBV12-3 or TRBV12-4 with TRBJ1-1; tentative D call: TRBD1 (6 bases). CDR3 length equals 15 residues. Deletions cut 4 bases from V and 1 base from J, with 13 bases between. CDR3 nucleotides: TGTGCCAGCAGTTACCAGGGGTTGGGGAACACTGAAGCTTTCTTT. Protein product: CASSYQGLGNTEAFF.

The rearrangement links TRBV27 to TRBJ2-2; the match to TRBD2 covers 10 bases. This CDR3 region has 18 residues. With 3 bases clipped from V and 2 bases from J, the junction kept 9 bases outside the gene matches. Germline V lookup: CDR1 MNHEY, CDR2 SMNVEV (reference sequence). CDR3 amino acids: CASSFPSGRSGNTGELFF. CDR3 nucleotides: TGTGCCAGCAGTTTCCCTAGCGGGAGATCGGGCAACACCGGGGAGCTGTTTTTT.